This is a list of T cell receptor beta chains from one sample in a study of T cell repertoires in cytomegalovirus infection. Their specific antigens are unknown. MiXCR was run by TCRdb on the reads, yielding one entry per CDR3 protein. The sample has around 800,000 distinct CDR3 sequences, roughly 33% seen once; the top ten hold 9.5% to 15%. Sequencing used cultured CD8+ T cells from PBMCs, obtained from culture after CMV antigen stimulation. The receptors shown here come from a human donor in good health (CMV status not recorded). Some clones in this sample may be carry-over from other donors' samples. The CDR3 runs from the conserved cysteine through the conserved F or W. D genes are given only for firm matches. Size is stated for part of the rows, as once, few or many counts, or as a class when the clone is expanded.

v_call	j_call	clone_size	d_call	cdr3_length	cdr3_nt	cdr3_aa
TRBV15	TRBJ2-7	few	TRBD2	15	TGTGCCACCAGCAACCATCGGGGGGGGGCCTACGAGCAGTACTTC	CATSNHRGGAYEQYF
TRBV7-9	TRBJ2-1	few	.	15	TGTGCCAGCAGCTCCAATCCTTCCCCACGCTGGGAGCAGTTCTTC	CASSSNPSPRWEQFF
TRBV7-8	TRBJ1-1	many	.	14	TGTGCCAGCAGCTCCCGGCGGATTAACACTGAAGCTTTCTTT	CASSSRRINTEAFF
TRBV12-3/TRBV12-4	TRBJ2-2	many	TRBD1	15	TGTGCCAGCAGTCCCGACAGGGAATGGACCGGGGAGCTGTTTTTT	CASSPDREWTGELFF
TRBV4-2	TRBJ1-1	.	.	14	TGTGCCAGCAGCCGTGAGATTTTTAACACTGAAGCTTTCTTT	CASSREIFNTEAFF
TRBV28	TRBJ1-1	.	.	14	TGTGCCAGCAGTTTCCCCGGACAACCCACTGAAGCTTTCTTT	CASSFPGQPTEAFF
TRBV7-9	TRBJ2-5	few	.	16	TGTGCCAGCAGCGACGGGTTGGACGGGGTGGGAGAGACCCAGTACTTC	CASSDGLDGVGETQYF
TRBV7-9	TRBJ2-1	.	.	16	TGTGCCAGCAGCTTTTATCGGCAGGGGGGTCGCAATGAGCAGTTCTTC	CASSFYRQGGRNEQFF
TRBV6-6	TRBJ2-7	.	TRBD1	12	TGTGCCAGCGGGACAGGGAAATACGAGCAGTACTTC	CASGTGKYEQYF
TRBV7-2	TRBJ1-5	many	.	15	TGTGCCAGCAGCTTAGGGGCCCCGTTAAGGCAGCCCCAGCATTTT	CASSLGAPLRQPQHF
TRBV6-1	TRBJ1-1	few	.	14	TGTGCCAGCAGTGAAAAGGATCTGGGCACTGAAGCTTTCTTT	CASSEKDLGTEAFF
TRBV19	TRBJ2-6	.	TRBD1	15	TGTGCCAGTAGTATCCAGGGGGCTGGGGCCAACGTCCTGACTTTC	CASSIQGAGANVLTF
TRBV7-9	TRBJ2-3	.	.	15	TGTGCCAGCAGCGCAGACAGTTCTTTCACAGATACGCAGTATTTT	CASSADSSFTDTQYF
TRBV7-6	TRBJ2-3	many	.	12	TGTGCCAGCAGCTTATTACCAGATACGCAGTATTTT	CASSLLPDTQYF
TRBV7-9	TRBJ1-1	.	.	15	TGTGCCAGCAGCTTGCCCCGGGACGGGAACACTGAAGCTTTCTTT	CASSLPRDGNTEAFF
TRBV5-6	TRBJ2-1	.	TRBD1	15	TGTGCCAGCAGCCGGACAAGTACAGGGGTCGATGAGCAGTTCTTC	CASSRTSTGVDEQFF
TRBV5-1	TRBJ2-1	.	TRBD2	15	TGCGCCAGCGCTGCGGGGGGAAATCTAGTGGATGAGCAGTTCTTC	CASAAGGNLVDEQFF
TRBV7-2	TRBJ2-1	.	.	18	TGTGCCAGCAGCTTAGAAGTCGCAGGTCCAAGTTCCTACAATGAGCAGTTCTTC	CASSLEVAGPSSYNEQFF
TRBV27	TRBJ1-5	few	TRBD1	16	TGTGCCAGCAGCAGGGACAGCCCATATAGCAATCAGCCCCAGCATTTT	CASSRDSPYSNQPQHF
TRBV7-9	TRBJ1-1	.	TRBD1	17	TGTGCCAGCAGCTGGGGGACAGGAATTCTATTCGACACTGAAGCTTTCTTT	CASSWGTGILFDTEAFF
TRBV6-2/TRBV6-3	TRBJ2-3	.	.	14	TGTGCCAGCAGTTACTCTATTAGCACAGATACGCAGTATTTT	CASSYSISTDTQYF
TRBV28	TRBJ1-5	few	.	14	TGTGCCAGCAGTTTCTTTATGAGCAATCAGCCCCAGCATTTT	CASSFFMSNQPQHF
TRBV5-1	TRBJ2-1	.	.	12	TGCGCCAGCAGCTTTTCTAGTGATGAGCAGTTCTTC	CASSFSSDEQFF